These 24 T cell receptor beta chains were sequenced from one sample in a study of regulatory T cells in long-lasting Graves disease. Indicated time point: persistent/refractory GD, antithyroid drugs over 5 years with positive TRAb. RNA from PBMCs was the source of the TCR library. With iRepertoire HTBI primers and Arm-PCR of CDR3 regions, TCR beta libraries were built. A single record per CDR3 protein comes from TCRdb applying MiXCR to the multiplex PCR reads. The profile shows a few hundred thousand distinct CDR3 sequences, roughly 23% of them singletons. The sequencing here drew on peripheral blood mononuclear cells (PBMCs), taken when the disease was refractory, from a patient treated with antithyroid drugs. The receptors come from a woman between 40 and 55 years old with Graves disease.

The gene calls are TRBV7-9 and TRBJ2-3; D is undetermined. The CDR3 length is 13 residues. V dropped 6 bases and J dropped 5 bases, with 12 bases sitting between them. CDR1 is SEHNR, CDR2 FQNEAQ, per germline (reference sequence). The CDR3 is CASRESPGDTQYF. CDR3 bases: TGTGCCAGCAGGGAAAGCCCCGGAGATACGCAGTATTTT.

This clonotype was detected many times. This chain uses TRBV2 with TRBJ1-5; unclear D gene. Germline loops: CDR1 SNHLY, CDR2 FYNNEI. Trimming took off 1 base at V and 2 bases at J, with 12 bases between the two ends. The CDR3 length is 16 residues. The CDR3, as DNA: TGTGCCAGCAGTGAAGGCCCTGTTGCGGGCAATCAGCCCCAGCATTTT. This sequence encodes CASSEGPVAGNQPQHF.

The sample holds a few counts of this clonotype. The CDR3 reads CSVEWWGATNTGELFF. As DNA, the CDR3 is TGCAGCGTTGAATGGTGGGGGGCCACAAACACCGGGGAGCTGTTTTTT. The chain links TRBV29-1 to TRBJ2-2; D could derive from TRBD1 or TRBD2 (6 bases each). V was trimmed by 2 bases and J by 2 bases, leaving 15 bases between them. Germline CDR1 is SQVTM and CDR2 is ANQGSEA. This CDR3 has 16 residues.

This clonotype was counted at least ten times. The rearrangement uses TRBV10-3 and TRBJ1-1; D gene unclear. Germline values: CDR1 ENHRY, CDR2 SYGVKD. Between the trimmed V and J ends, which lost 9 bases and 11 bases, there was a span of 16 bases. This CDR3 has 11 amino acids. The CDR3 nucleotides read TGTGCCATAACGGACCGGGTGACTGCTTTCTTT. Amino acid sequence: CAITDRVTAFF.

This clonotype has ten or more counts. The rearrangement links TRBV20-1 to TRBJ2-5; D is ambiguous. V was trimmed by 6 bases and J by 2 bases, leaving 10 bases between them. Germline values: CDR1 DFQATT, CDR2 SNEGSKA (reference sequence). The CDR3 extends over 12 amino acids. DNA for the CDR3: TGCAGTGCCCAGGCACAACAAGAGACCCAGTACTTC. Its translation is CSAQAQQETQYF.

At least ten counts were recorded for this clonotype. The J gene is TRBJ2-5, the V gene TRBV28; the D is unclear. Germline V gene lookup returns CDR1 MDHEN and CDR2 SYDVKM. The CDR3 loop spans 13 amino acids. Trimming pared 6 bases from V and 1 base from J, leaving 9 bases between. CDR3 in amino acids: CASSPAPQETQYF. The CDR3 coding sequence is TGTGCCAGCAGCCCAGCGCCCCAAGAGACCCAGTACTTC. Full variable domain (rest looked up from reference TRBV28 and TRBJ2-5): DVKVTQSSRYLVKRTGEKVFLECVQDMDHENMFWYRQDPGLGLRLIYFSYDVKMKEKGDIPEGYSVSREKKERFSLILESASTNQTSMYLCASSPAPQETQYFGPGTRLLVL.

The rearrangement joins TRBV20-1 to TRBJ2-7; 11 positions match TRBD2. CDR3 length equals 16 residues. Germline V gene lookup returns CDR1 DFQATT and CDR2 SNEGSKA (reference sequence). After removal of 3 bases from V and 7 bases from J, the junction contained 14 bases not matched to a gene. The DNA of the CDR3 is TGCAGTGCTAGGCCCCTGACTAGCGGGACGAGAAGGGAGCAGTACTTC. Amino acid sequence: CSARPLTSGTRREQYF.

This clonotype occurred many times. The rearrangement joins TRBV15 to TRBJ2-5, with TRBD1 identical over 8 bases. The germline CDR1 and CDR2 sequences are LNHNV and YYDKDF (reference sequence). The CDR3 covers 15 residues. V was clipped by 4 bases and J by 1 base; unmatched bases: 5. CDR3 sequence: CATSIYTGGQETQYF. CDR3 DNA: TGTGCCACCAGCATCTATACAGGGGGCCAAGAGACCCAGTACTTC.

A word on this clonotype: A much larger clone lies one base from this, so it may be a read error. The chain has TRBV2 and TRBJ1-2; no reliable D call. The CDR3 length is 12 residues. V was clipped by 10 bases and J by 5 bases, with 14 bases between them. Germline lookup yields CDR1 SNHLY and CDR2 FYNNEI. The CDR3 nucleotides read TGTGCCATCATGGCACGGGGATATGGCTACACCTTC. It is translated as CAIMARGYGYTF.

This clonotype was seen ten or more times. CDR3 protein: CASSLRIDRKETQYF. CDR3 sequence (DNA): TGTGCCAGCAGCCTCAGGATTGACAGGAAAGAGACCCAGTACTTC. The J gene is TRBJ2-5, the V gene TRBV6-2 or TRBV6-3; possible D gene TRBD1, 6 bases. Germline V lookup: CDR1 MNHEY, CDR2 SVGEGT. The V gene lost 6 bases and the J gene lost 3 bases, with 17 bases spanning the gap. The CDR3 consists of 15 residues.

This clonotype was picked up many times. The chain uses TRBV2 and TRBJ2-7, with a weak D call TRBD2 (5 bases). This CDR3 spans 13 amino acids. V lost 8 bases and J lost 3, with 14 bases in between. Germline loops: CDR1 SNHLY, CDR2 FYNNEI. CDR3 DNA: TGTGCCAGCCAGAAAGCGGATCTCTACGAGCAGTACTTC. This gives the protein CASQKADLYEQYF.

To note about this clonotype: An end of the junction differs from the germline gene, which may be a read error. The chain links TRBV2 to TRBJ2-2; D possibly corresponds to TRBD2 (6 bases). The CDR3 runs 14 residues. CDR1 SNHLY and CDR2 FYNNEI come from the germline V gene. The CDR3 here is CASSEQGDTGGLFF. The DNA for the CDR3 is TGTGCCAGCAGTGAACAGGGTGACACCGGGGGGCTGTTTTTT.

At least ten counts were recorded for this clonotype. The chain uses TRBV11-2 and TRBJ2-4, with 14 bases fitting TRBD2. Germline V lookup: CDR1 SGHAT, CDR2 FQNNGV. The length of the CDR3 is 18 residues. With 5 bases clipped from V and 1 base from J, the junction kept 7 bases outside the gene matches. CDR3 sequence reads: CASSAGTSGRWAKNIQYF. The CDR3 DNA reads TGTGCCAGCAGCGCGGGGACTAGCGGGAGATGGGCCAAAAACATTCAGTACTTC.

This clonotype was recorded at least ten times. The gene calls are TRBV13 and TRBJ1-2; 8 nucleotides line up with TRBD1. The CDR3 is made up of 13 amino acids. V lost 5 bases and J lost 10; bases outside the gene matches: 9. The V gene's germline CDR1 is PRHDT and CDR2 FYEKMQ (reference sequence). In DNA form, the CDR3 reads TGTGCCAGCAGCCCAACGGACAGGGACGCCTACACCTTC. This codes for CASSPTDRDAYTF.

This clonotype was observed many times. The V and J genes are TRBV28 and TRBJ1-4; 7 positions agree with TRBD1. Germline CDR1 and CDR2: MDHEN and SYDVKM. CDR3 length: 13 residues. The trim removed 6 bases at V and 11 bases at J, leaving 9 bases unmatched. In DNA, the CDR3 is TGTGCCAGCAGACCCTCGGGACAGAACAAACTGTTTTTT. This sequence encodes CASRPSGQNKLFF.

This clonotype was seen a few times. The genes are TRBV27 and TRBJ2-7; TRBD1 is a possible D gene (5 bases). Germline CDR1 MNHEY, CDR2 SMNVEV (reference sequence). V was trimmed by 6 bases and J by 4 bases, leaving 13 bases between them. This CDR3 has 13 amino acids. The CDR3 sequence: CASRPQGGYEQYF. CDR3 DNA: TGTGCCAGCAGGCCTCAGGGTGGTTACGAGCAGTACTTC.

This clonotype was seen ten or more times. Written as DNA, the CDR3 is TGTGCCAGCACAGCACAGGGGGTTGGCAATCAGCCCCAGCATTTT. This translates into CASTAQGVGNQPQHF. This sequence joins TRBV28 and TRBJ1-5; 8 nucleotides match TRBD1. Germline V gene data show CDR1 as MDHEN and CDR2 as SYDVKM. Trimming took 7 bases from V and 2 from J; bases not matched to a gene: 7. The CDR3 is 15 residues long.

This clonotype was recorded a few times. This chain links TRBV20-1 with TRBJ1-5, with TRBD1 as a possible D gene (6 bases). The V end was cut by 4 bases, the J end by 4 bases, with 14 bases between. Germline loops: CDR1 DFQATT, CDR2 SNEGSKA (reference sequence). The CDR3 totals 14 residues. The CDR3 loop is CSAKGGFWNQPQHF. The DNA of the CDR3 is TGCAGTGCTAAGGGGGGATTTTGGAATCAGCCCCAGCATTTT.

This sequence joins TRBV4-1 and TRBJ1-2; D call uncertain. V was trimmed by 1 base and J by 5 bases, leaving 11 bases between them. CDR3 length equals 14 residues. Germline V gene data show CDR1 as MGHRA and CDR2 as YSYEKL. CDR3 region: CASSQGGFWYGYTF. For the CDR3, the DNA is TGCGCCAGCAGCCAAGGTGGCTTTTGGTATGGCTACACCTTC.

Only a few counts were recorded for this clonotype. The V call is TRBV7-3, the J call TRBJ2-2; D is undetermined. The V end lost 2 bases, the J end lost 0 bases, and 16 bases lay between the germline ends. Germline values: CDR1 SGHTA, CDR2 FQGTGA. CDR3 length equals 18 residues. CDR3: CASSLQARAAANTGELFF. The CDR3, as DNA: TGTGCCAGCAGCTTACAAGCCCGGGCCGCCGCGAACACCGGGGAGCTGTTTTTT.

This clonotype was seen ten or more times. The V call is TRBV9, the J call TRBJ2-3, with 9 nucleotides matching TRBD1. V dropped 2 bases and J dropped 2; count of bases not matched to a gene: 3. This CDR3 has 15 residues. The germline CDR1 and CDR2 sequences are SGDLS and YYNGEE. The CDR3 loop is CASSVRDRVTDTQYF. The CDR3 region has the DNA TGTGCCAGCAGCGTCAGGGACAGGGTCACAGATACGCAGTATTTT.

This rearrangement joins TRBV20-1 to TRBJ2-1; 7 positions agree with TRBD2. This CDR3 contains 15 residues. Germline trimming cut 3 bases from V and 0 bases from J; bases unmatched to any gene: 5. Germline V gene lookup returns CDR1 DFQATT and CDR2 SNEGSKA (reference sequence). The CDR3 coding sequence is TGCAGTGCTAGGCCAGCGGGAATCTCCTACAATGAGCAGTTCTTC. The encoded protein is CSARPAGISYNEQFF.

This sequence joins TRBV29-1 and TRBJ2-5; possible D gene TRBD1, 6 bases. Trimming cost V 6 bases and J 1 base, with 24 bases left between them. Germline CDR1 reads SQVTM; CDR2 reads ANQGSEA. The CDR3 is made up of 17 amino acids. CDR3 in amino acids: CSVRWGKTGNPQETQYF. The CDR3 DNA follows: TGCAGCGTCCGTTGGGGAAAAACAGGGAACCCCCAAGAGACCCAGTACTTC.

This clonotype was found many times. The chain links TRBV2 to TRBJ2-7; D unclear. The CDR3 has 10 residues. Germline V CDR1 and CDR2: SNHLY, FYNNEI. V was cut by 8 bases and J by 8 bases, with 10 bases left in between. The CDR3 bases are TGTGCCAGCGCGATATTACAGCAGTACTTC. Protein sequence: CASAILQQYF.